One and the same sample provided the 20 T cell receptor beta chains below, sequenced in a study of neoadjuvant anti-PD-1 for oral cavity cancer. As for time point: after neoadjuvant nivolumab, at surgical resection. Sequencing was performed with immunoSEQ multiplex PCR; in TCRdb, only in-frame clones are kept and a portion is missing. The profile shows about 7,900 clones, roughly 60% of them singletons. Sample: PBMCs, taken after nivolumab (anti-PD-1) treatment. These receptors were taken from a person aged 35-79 years with oral cavity squamous cell carcinoma.

In its sample, this clone was seen once. The chain joins TRBV6-1 to TRBJ1-2; no definite D call. Germline lookup yields CDR1 MNHNS and CDR2 SASEGT. The V gene lost 8 bases and the J gene lost 4 bases, with 11 bases spanning the gap. The length of the CDR3 is 12 residues. CDR3 residues: CASSAFGYGYTF. In DNA, the CDR3 is TGTGCCAGCTCGGCATTTGGCTATGGCTACACCTTC.

The V and J genes are TRBV19 and TRBJ1-1, with D tentatively TRBD1 (6 bases). Germline V gene sequence: CDR1 LNHDA, CDR2 SQIVND (reference sequence). CDR3 length: 14 residues. The V end was cut by 3 bases, the J end by 0 bases, with 8 bases between. CDR3 DNA: TGTGCCAGTAGTATCGACAGGATGAACACTGAAGCTTTCTTT. It translates to CASSIDRMNTEAFF.

This chain links TRBV5-6 with TRBJ2-7; perhaps TRBD1 as D (6 bases). Trimming shortened V by 3 bases and J by 3 bases, and 13 bases separated the two germline ends. Germline V lookup: CDR1 SGHDT, CDR2 YYEEEE. The length of the CDR3 is 14 residues. CDR3 DNA: TGTGCCAGCAGCTATTCAGGGGACCTCTACGAGCAGTACTTC. Amino acids: CASSYSGDLYEQYF.

This sequence joins TRBV4-1 and TRBJ2-2, with D perhaps TRBD1 (5 bases). CDR3 length equals 14 residues. The V end was cut by 5 bases, the J end by 5 bases, with 12 bases between. Germline V CDR1 and CDR2: MGHRA, YSYEKL. The CDR3 sequence is CASSSFQGTGELFF. The CDR3 DNA follows: TGCGCCAGCAGCTCCTTCCAGGGAACCGGGGAGCTGTTTTTT.

The chain recombines TRBV7-2 with TRBJ2-4, with 7 bases fitting TRBD2. CDR1 and CDR2 from the germline V gene are SGHTA and FQGNSA. After removal of 5 bases from V and 6 bases from J, the junction contained 10 bases not matched to a gene. The CDR3 spans 15 residues. The CDR3 loop is CASSPRAGDGNIQYF. CDR3 nucleotide sequence: TGTGCCAGCAGCCCTCGTGCGGGGGACGGAAACATTCAGTACTTC.

This clone turned up a few times. CDR3 region: CASSPSGEGARYTF. CDR3 DNA: TGTGCCAGCTCACCATCAGGGGAGGGGGCCCGCTACACCTTC. This chain uses TRBV18 with TRBJ1-2; 7 nucleotides align to TRBD1. The CDR3 length is 14 residues. Looked up from germline, CDR1 is KGHSH and CDR2 is LQKENI. The V segment lost 2 bases and the J segment 9 bases; nucleotides outside the gene matches: 9. Full variable domain (outside the CDR3, taken from reference TRBV18 and TRBJ1-2): NAGVMQNPRHLVRRRGQEARLRCSPMKGHSHVYWYRQLPEEGLKFMVYLQKENIIDESGMPKERFSAEFPKEGPSILRIQQVVRGDSAAYFCASSPSGEGARYTFGSGTRLTVV.

The V gene is TRBV7-9, the J gene TRBJ1-1; D call uncertain. The germline gives CDR1 SEHNR, CDR2 FQNEAQ (reference sequence). CDR3 length: 12 amino acids. Trimming took off 5 bases at V and 8 bases at J, with 12 bases between the two ends. The CDR3 bases are TGTGCCAGCAGCCGAATGGGCAGGGAAGCTTTCTTT. This translates into CASSRMGREAFF.

V usage is TRBV5-4 and J usage is TRBJ1-2; D remains ambiguous. Trimming pared 4 bases from V and 8 bases from J, leaving 9 bases between. Looked up from germline, CDR1 is SGHNT and CDR2 is YYREEE (reference sequence). The length of the CDR3 is 11 residues. The CDR3 nucleotides are TGTGCCAGCAGCAAGGACGGGGGCTACACCTTC. Encoded protein: CASSKDGGYTF.

This chain links TRBV7-2 with TRBJ1-2, with 7 bases identical to TRBD1. CDR3 length equals 15 residues. Germline V CDR1 and CDR2: SGHTA, FQGNSA. V dropped 0 bases and J dropped 3; count of bases not matched to a gene: 4. This CDR3 reads CASSLASGGDYGYTF. The CDR3, as DNA: TGTGCCAGCAGCTTAGCGTCAGGGGGAGACTATGGCTACACCTTC.

This chain joins TRBV6-1 and TRBJ1-4; D possibly corresponds to TRBD1 (5 bases). This CDR3 contains 14 residues. Between the trimmed V and J ends, which lost 5 bases and 5 bases, there was a span of 12 bases. CDR1 and CDR2 (germline): MNHNS, SASEGT. The CDR3 DNA reads TGTGCCAGCAGTCCCCAGGGTTCAAATGAAAAACTGTTTTTT. Protein sequence: CASSPQGSNEKLFF.

The chain couples TRBV15 to TRBJ1-2, with a weak D call TRBD1 (5 bases). This CDR3 is 13 amino acids long. V was cut by 8 bases and J by 1 base, with 11 bases left in between. Germline CDR1 reads LNHNV; CDR2 reads YYDKDF (reference sequence). In nucleotides, the CDR3 is TGTGCCACCTCCGGGGGTGGTAACTATGGCTACACCTTC. It specifies CATSGGGNYGYTF.

This chain joins TRBV6-5 and TRBJ2-3, with TRBD2 matching 8 bases. The CDR3 covers 15 residues. Per the germline V gene, CDR1 is MNHEY and CDR2 is SVGAGI. Losses at the gene ends were 4 bases for V and 4 bases for J; bases not matched to a gene: 7. CDR3 DNA: TGTGCCAGCAGTTCCCTCGGGGGGGCCGCAGATACGCAGTATTTT. Translating gives CASSSLGGAADTQYF.

V usage is TRBV9 and J usage is TRBJ2-7; D is uncertain. Germline V gene data show CDR1 as SGDLS and CDR2 as YYNGEE. This CDR3 is built from 15 residues. The V end was cut by 0 bases, the J end by 1 base, with 11 bases between. CDR3: CASSVESGGSYEQYF. CDR3 DNA sequence: TGTGCCAGCAGCGTAGAATCGGGCGGATCCTACGAGCAGTACTTC.

The gene calls are TRBV4-1 and TRBJ1-4; 8 bases are shared with TRBD1. J was trimmed by 8 bases and V by 3 bases; bases with no gene match: 5. Germline CDR1 reads MGHRA; CDR2 reads YSYEKL. This CDR3 has 14 amino acids. The CDR3 spells CASSQKDRAEKLFF. The CDR3 DNA reads as TGCGCCAGCAGCCAGAAGGACAGGGCGGAAAAACTGTTTTTT.

This clone was counted only a few times. The chain is built from TRBV4-1 and TRBJ2-3; no reliable D call. The germline V gene has CDR1 MGHRA and CDR2 YSYEKL. This CDR3 has 14 residues. Trimming left V 0 bases short and J 6 bases short, with 10 bases between. The CDR3 sequence is CASSQDVLWDTQYF. CDR3 nucleotide sequence: TGCGCCAGCAGCCAAGATGTCTTATGGGATACGCAGTATTTT.

The table lists this clone with a few counts. The chain is built from TRBV5-1 and TRBJ2-1; TRBD1 aligns across 10 bases. V trimming: 0 bases; J trimming: 7 bases; junction bases outside the gene matches: 4. Germline CDR1 is SGHRS and CDR2 is YFSETQ. CDR3 length: 15 amino acids. The CDR3 region is CASSLEGQGSNEQFF. The CDR3, as DNA: TGCGCCAGCAGCTTGGAGGGACAGGGGAGTAATGAGCAGTTCTTC.

This clone was observed once. The chain links TRBV7-9 to TRBJ1-4; possibly TRBD1 for D (6 bases). This CDR3 is 15 amino acids long. V was shortened by 3 bases and J by 5 bases, with 13 bases between the two germline ends. CDR1 SEHNR and CDR2 FQNEAQ come from the germline V gene (reference sequence). CDR3 loop: CASSFRQARNEKLFF. The CDR3 DNA reads TGTGCCAGCAGCTTCCGACAGGCCAGAAATGAAAAACTGTTTTTT.

This clone was seen a few times. The chain carries TRBV5-5 and TRBJ2-5; D might be TRBD2 (6 bases). The V end was cut by 7 bases, the J end by 4 bases, with 14 bases between. The germline V gene encodes CDR1 SGHKS and CDR2 YYEKEE (reference sequence). The CDR3 is made up of 13 amino acids. The CDR3 protein is CASRRLGGETQYF. CDR3 sequence (DNA): TGTGCCAGCCGAAGGTTGGGAGGAGAGACCCAGTACTTC.

This sequence joins TRBV7-9 and TRBJ1-2; D not certain. V lost 5 bases to trimming and J lost 9 bases, with 16 bases between them. Germline V lookup: CDR1 SEHNR, CDR2 FQNEAQ (reference sequence). CDR3 length: 13 amino acids. The CDR3 loop is CASSPDGERSYTF. Written as DNA, the CDR3 is TGTGCCAGCAGCCCTGACGGCGAACGGAGCTACACCTTC. Looking up the rest from reference TRBV7-9 and TRBJ1-2 gives the full variable domain: DTGVSQNPRHKITKRGQNVTFRCDPISEHNRLYWYRQTLGQGPEFLTYFQNEAQLEKSRLLSDRFSAERPKGSFSTLEIQRTEQGDSAMYLCASSPDGERSYTFGSGTRLTVV.

This chain uses TRBV18 with TRBJ2-7, with D tentatively TRBD1 (6 bases). CDR1 is KGHSH and CDR2 is LQKENI in the germline V gene. There are 14 residues in the CDR3. Trimming shortened V by 6 bases and J by 0 bases, and 12 bases separated the two germline ends. DNA of the CDR3: TGTGCCAGCTCGAGCGACAGGAGCTCCTACGAGCAGTACTTC. This gives the protein CASSSDRSSYEQYF.